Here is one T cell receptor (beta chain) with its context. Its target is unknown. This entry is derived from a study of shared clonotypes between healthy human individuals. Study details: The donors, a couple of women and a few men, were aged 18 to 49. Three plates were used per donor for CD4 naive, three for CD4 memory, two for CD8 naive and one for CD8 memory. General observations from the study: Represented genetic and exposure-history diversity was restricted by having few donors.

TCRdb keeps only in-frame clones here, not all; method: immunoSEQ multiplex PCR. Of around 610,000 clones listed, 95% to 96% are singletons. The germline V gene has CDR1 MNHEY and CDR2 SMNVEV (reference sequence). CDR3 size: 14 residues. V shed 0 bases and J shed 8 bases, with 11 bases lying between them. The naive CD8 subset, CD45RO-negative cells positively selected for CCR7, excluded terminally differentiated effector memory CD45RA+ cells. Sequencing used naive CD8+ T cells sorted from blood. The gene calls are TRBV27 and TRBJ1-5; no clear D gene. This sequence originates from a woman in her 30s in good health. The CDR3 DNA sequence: TGTGCCAGCAGTTTATCGGCGGCCTTGAAGCCCCAGCATTTT. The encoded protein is CASSLSAALKPQHF.